This T cell receptor beta chain was found in a study of brain T cells in children with intractable seizures. Only cases whose brain tissue showed the highest T cell transcript signatures were sequenced. Pre-surgery treatment included at least one anti-epileptic drug. Here immunoSEQ multiplex PCR was the method, and the copy in TCRdb shows in-frame clones only, minus some. The sample records approximately 77,000 clones, about 93% being singletons. Germline V gives CDR1 MGHRA, CDR2 YSYEKL. Trimming removed 0 bases from V and 1 base from J, with 9 bases in between. The CDR3 runs 15 residues. The sample consisted of peripheral blood, taken at surgery. The V gene is TRBV4-1, the J gene TRBJ1-1; D is ambiguous. This receptor was identified in a boy in the first two years of life with tuberous sclerosis and intractable seizures. The DNA for the CDR3 is TGCGCCAGCAGCCAAGATGTGGAGGGGAACACTGAAGCTTTCTTT. Amino acids: CASSQDVEGNTEAFF.